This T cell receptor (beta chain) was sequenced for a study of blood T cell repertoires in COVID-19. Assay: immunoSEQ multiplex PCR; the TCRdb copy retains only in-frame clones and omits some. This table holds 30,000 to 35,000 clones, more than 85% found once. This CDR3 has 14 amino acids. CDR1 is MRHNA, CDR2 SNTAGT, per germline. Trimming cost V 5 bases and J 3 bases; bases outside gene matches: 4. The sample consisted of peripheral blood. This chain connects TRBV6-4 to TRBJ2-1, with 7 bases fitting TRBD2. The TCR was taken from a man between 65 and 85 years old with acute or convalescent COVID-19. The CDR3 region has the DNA TGTGCCAGCAGTCGGACTAGTATCTACAATGAGCAGTTCTTC. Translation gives CASSRTSIYNEQFF.